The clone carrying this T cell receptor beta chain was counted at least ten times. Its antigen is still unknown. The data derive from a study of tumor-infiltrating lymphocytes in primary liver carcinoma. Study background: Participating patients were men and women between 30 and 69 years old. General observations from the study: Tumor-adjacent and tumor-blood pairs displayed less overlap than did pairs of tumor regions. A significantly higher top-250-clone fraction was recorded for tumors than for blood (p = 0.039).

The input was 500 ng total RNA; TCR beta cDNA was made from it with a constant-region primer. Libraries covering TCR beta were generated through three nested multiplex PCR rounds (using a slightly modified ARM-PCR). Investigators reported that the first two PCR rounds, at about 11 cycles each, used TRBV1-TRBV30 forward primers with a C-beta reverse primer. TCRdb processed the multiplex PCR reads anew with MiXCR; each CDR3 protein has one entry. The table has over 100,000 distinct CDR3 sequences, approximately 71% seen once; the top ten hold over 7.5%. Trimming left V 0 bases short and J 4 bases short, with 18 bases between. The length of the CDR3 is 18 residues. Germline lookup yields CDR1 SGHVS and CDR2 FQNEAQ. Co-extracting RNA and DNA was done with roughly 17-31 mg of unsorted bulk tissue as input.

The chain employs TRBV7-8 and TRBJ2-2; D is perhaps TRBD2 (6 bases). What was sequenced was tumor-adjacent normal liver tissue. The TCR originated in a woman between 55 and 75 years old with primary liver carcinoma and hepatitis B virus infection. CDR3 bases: TGTGCCAGCAGCTTAGCCCCGACTAGGGGACCGGGCACCGGGGAGCTGTTTTTT. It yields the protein CASSLAPTRGPGTGELFF. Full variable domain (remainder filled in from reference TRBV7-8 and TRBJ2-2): GAGVSQSPRYKVAKRGQDVALRCDPISGHVSLFWYQQALGQGPEFLTYFQNEAQLDKSGLPSDRFFAERPEGSVSTLKIQRTQQEDSAVYLCASSLAPTRGPGTGELFFGEGSRLTVL.